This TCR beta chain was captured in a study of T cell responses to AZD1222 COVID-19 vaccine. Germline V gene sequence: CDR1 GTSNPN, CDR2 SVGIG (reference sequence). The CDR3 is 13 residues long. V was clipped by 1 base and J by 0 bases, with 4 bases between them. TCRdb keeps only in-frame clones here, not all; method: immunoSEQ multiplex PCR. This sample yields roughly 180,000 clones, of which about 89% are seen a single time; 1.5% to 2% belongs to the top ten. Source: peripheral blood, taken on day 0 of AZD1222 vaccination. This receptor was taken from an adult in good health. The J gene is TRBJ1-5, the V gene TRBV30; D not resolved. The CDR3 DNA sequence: TGTGCCTGGAGTGAGGATAGCAATCAGCCCCAGCATTTT. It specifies CAWSEDSNQPQHF.